One sample yielded the 23 T cell receptor beta chains listed below, sequenced in a study of CD8+CD57+ T cells in acquired aplastic anemia. Before being chosen for sequencing, patients had shown CD8+CD57+ cell expansion by flow cytometry. The use of genomic DNA as template underpinned the TCR beta VDJ and CDR3 profiling. From the reads, TCRdb called clonotypes with MiXCR, one entry per CDR3 protein. The sample includes about 160,000 distinct CDR3 sequences, 48% seen only once; the top ten take 25% to 40%. Material for sequencing was sorted CD4+, CD8+, or CD8+CD57+ T cells (not recorded which) from PBMCs. Receptors originate from a human donor with aplastic anemia.

The chain combines TRBV24-1 with TRBJ2-7, with TRBD1 matching 9 bases. The CDR3 has 16 amino acids. V shed 8 bases, J shed 3 bases, and the junction held 13 bases outside the gene matches. The germline CDR1 and CDR2 sequences are KGHDR and SFDVKD. CDR3: CATMRGGTGPIYEQYV. Here the CDR3 DNA reads TGTGCCACCATGAGGGGGGGGACAGGGCCGATCTACGAGCAGTACGTC.

Of note for this clonotype: This clone may be a read error of a much larger clone one base away. The J gene is TRBJ1-1, the V gene TRBV7-8; D is perhaps TRBD1 (5 bases). Germline loops: CDR1 SGHVS, CDR2 FQNEAQ. Deletions cut 7 bases from V and 0 bases from J, with 12 bases between. This CDR3 has 14 amino acids. CDR3 in DNA: TGTGCCAGCATGACAGTGCTGATGAACACTGAAGCTTTCTTT. Amino acids: CASMTVLMNTEAFF.

The rearrangement uses TRBV10-2 and TRBJ2-7, with TRBD1 matching 8 bases. CDR3 length: 14 residues. V lost 7 bases, J lost 2 bases, and 7 bases stayed unmatched. The germline CDR1 and CDR2 sequences are WSHSY and SAAADI. The CDR3 here is CASNPGQAAYEQYF. CDR3 bases: TGCGCCAGCAATCCGGGACAGGCCGCCTACGAGCAGTACTTC.

The count of this clonotype is one. J is TRBJ1-1 and V is TRBV19; D not resolved. V lost 5 bases to trimming and J lost 1 base, with 8 bases between them. The germline V gene has CDR1 LNHDA and CDR2 SQIVND (reference sequence). CDR3 size: 13 residues. The CDR3, as DNA: TGTGCCAGTAGTGGGGAAGCGAACACTGAAGCTTTCTTT. This gives the protein CASSGEANTEAFF.

The gene calls are TRBV6-5 and TRBJ1-1, with 8 bases matching TRBD1. The CDR3 totals 14 residues. V trimming: 2 bases; J trimming: 8 bases; junction bases outside the gene matches: 7. From germline, CDR1 is MNHEY and CDR2 SVGAGI. The CDR3 DNA is TGTGCCAGCAGTTACATCCGCCGACAGGGGGAAGCTTTCTTT. Translation: CASSYIRRQGEAFF.

The chain recombines TRBV12-3 or TRBV12-4 with TRBJ1-6, with a possible D match to TRBD1 (5 bases). With 6 bases removed from V and 9 bases from J, the gap between germline ends came to 12 bases. CDR3 length equals 13 residues. The CDR3 DNA is TGTGCCAGCAGCCAAGGGGTTGGTTCACCCCTCCACTTT. Its protein product is CASSQGVGSPLHF.

In this sample, this clonotype turned up once. The chain recombines TRBV7-2 with TRBJ2-3; D is undetermined. Germline V lookup: CDR1 SGHTA, CDR2 FQGNSA. The CDR3 contains 14 residues. The ends were cut back, 4 bases at V and 4 bases at J, with 12 bases in the middle. This CDR3 is CASSSGGMPDTQYF. In nucleotides, the CDR3 is TGTGCCAGCAGCTCTGGCGGTATGCCAGATACGCAGTATTTT.

This clonotype was picked up many times. The chain carries TRBV10-3 and TRBJ2-1, with a tentative D call TRBD2 (5 bases). The CDR3 contains 17 residues. The germline V gene has CDR1 ENHRY and CDR2 SYGVKD. Deletions cut 2 bases from V and 0 bases from J, with 14 bases between. The CDR3 protein is CAISEGRPGSSYNEQFF. The CDR3 DNA reads TGTGCCATCAGTGAGGGCCGGCCGGGGAGCTCCTACAATGAGCAGTTCTTC.

This clonotype appeared many times. The chain joins TRBV13 to TRBJ2-3; a weak D match, TRBD1 (6 bases). Per the germline V gene, CDR1 is PRHDT and CDR2 is FYEKMQ (reference sequence). CDR3 length: 16 residues. Trimming shortened V by 5 bases and J by 4 bases, and 19 bases separated the two germline ends. This chain's CDR3 is CASSPTQGKGADTQYF. CDR3 coding DNA: TGTGCCAGCAGCCCTACACAGGGTAAGGGGGCAGATACGCAGTATTTT. Full variable domain (remainder filled in from reference TRBV13 and TRBJ2-3): AAGVIQSPRHLIKEKRETATLKCYPIPRHDTVYWYQQGPGQDPQFLISFYEKMQSDKGSIPDRFSAQQFSDYHSELNMSSLELGDSALYFCASSPTQGKGADTQYFGPGTRLTVL.

The V gene is TRBV24-1, the J gene TRBJ1-5; 8 positions match TRBD1. The V gene end was trimmed by 4 bases and the J gene end by 3 bases; junction bases not matched to a gene: 7. The germline CDR1 and CDR2 sequences are KGHDR and SFDVKD. CDR3 size: 16 residues. CDR3 DNA sequence: TGTGCCACCAGTGAGTCACAGGGGGGAGCCAATCAGCCCCAGCATTTT. Its translation: CATSESQGGANQPQHF.

This clonotype was found a few times. This chain connects TRBV9 to TRBJ2-7, with a possible D match to TRBD1 (6 bases). The CDR3 sequence is 15 residues long. V was shortened by 2 bases and J by 5 bases, with 17 bases between the two germline ends. CDR1 is SGDLS, CDR2 YYNGEE, per germline. CDR3: CASSVGSGDSDEQYF. The CDR3 bases are TGTGCCAGCAGCGTTGGGTCAGGGGATTCGGACGAGCAGTACTTC.

The chain links TRBV20-1 to TRBJ2-7; unclear D gene. The CDR3 spans 12 residues. Trimming shortened V by 1 base and J by 0 bases, and 4 bases separated the two germline ends. Germline V gene lookup returns CDR1 DFQATT and CDR2 SNEGSKA (reference sequence). CDR3 nucleotide sequence: TGCAGTGCTAGAGTCCCCTCCTACGAGCAGTACTTC. Its protein product is CSARVPSYEQYF.

The J gene is TRBJ2-7, the V gene TRBV9, with 13 bases lining up with TRBD2. The CDR3 totals 16 residues. Trimming took 3 bases from V and 2 from J; bases not matched to a gene: 5. Germline V gene sequence: CDR1 SGDLS, CDR2 YYNGEE. The CDR3 DNA sequence: TGTGCCAGCAGCGCGGGACTAGCGGGGAGTCCCTACGAGCAGTACTTC. This sequence encodes CASSAGLAGSPYEQYF.

This clonotype came up many times. The J gene is TRBJ1-4, the V gene TRBV7-9; possible D gene TRBD1, 5 bases. This CDR3 comprises 16 residues. The germline gives CDR1 SEHNR, CDR2 FQNEAQ (reference sequence). V dropped 1 base and J dropped 4 bases, with 13 bases sitting between them. The CDR3 protein is CASSLGSQGLNEKLFF. The CDR3 nucleotides are TGTGCCAGCAGCTTAGGTTCCCAGGGCCTTAATGAAAAACTGTTTTTT. Using reference TRBV7-9 and TRBJ1-4 for the parts outside the CDR3, the full variable domain is DTGVSQNPRHKITKRGQNVTFRCDPISEHNRLYWYRQTLGQGPEFLTYFQNEAQLEKSRLLSDRFSAERPKGSFSTLEIQRTEQGDSAMYLCASSLGSQGLNEKLFFGSGTQLSVL.

This clonotype has more than one count but fewer than ten. The chain links TRBV6-2 or TRBV6-3 to TRBJ2-7, with 8 bases identical to TRBD1. The CDR3 is made up of 16 amino acids. V lost 0 bases to trimming and J lost 2 bases; unmatched junction nucleotides: 6. The germline V gene encodes CDR1 MNHEY and CDR2 SVGEGT. The CDR3 here is CASSYSPRQGPYEQYF. The DNA of the CDR3 is TGTGCCAGCAGTTACTCCCCTCGACAGGGGCCCTACGAGCAGTACTTC.

In the case of this clonotype: A much larger clone differs from this one at a single base, so this may be a read error. The rearrangement joins TRBV12-3 or TRBV12-4 to TRBJ1-5, with a possible D match to TRBD1 (6 bases). This CDR3 contains 14 residues. CDR3 amino acids: CASSFLGDNQPHHF. The DNA for the CDR3 is TGTGCCAGCAGTTTCCTAGGGGACAATCAGCCCCATCATTTT.

The chain has TRBV19 and TRBJ2-1; weak D call: TRBD2 (5 bases). CDR1 is LNHDA and CDR2 is SQIVND in the germline V gene (reference sequence). V gave up 5 bases and J gave up 2 bases, with 13 bases separating them. The CDR3 runs 15 residues. As DNA, the CDR3 is TGTGCCAGTAGTTCCGGACTGTTCACCTACAATGAGCAGTTCTTC. Its translation is CASSSGLFTYNEQFF. Looking up the rest from reference TRBV19 and TRBJ2-1 gives the full variable domain: DGGITQSPKYLFRKEGQNVTLSCEQNLNHDAMYWYRQDPGQGLRLIYYSQIVNDFQKGDIAEGYSVSREKKESFPLTVTSAQKNPTAFYLCASSSGLFTYNEQFFGPGTRLTVL.

This clonotype was seen once. The chain recombines TRBV24-1 with TRBJ2-5; no definite D call. V gave up 1 base and J gave up 5 bases, with 4 bases separating them. Germline values: CDR1 KGHDR, CDR2 SFDVKD. This CDR3 has 12 amino acids. The chain's CDR3 is CATSDFWETQYF. The CDR3 DNA is TGTGCCACCAGTGATTTTTGGGAGACCCAGTACTTC.

V usage is TRBV19 and J usage is TRBJ1-1; 10 bases are a match to TRBD1. This CDR3 contains 14 residues. Germline V gives CDR1 LNHDA, CDR2 SQIVND (reference sequence). With V trimmed by 3 bases and J by 5 bases, 3 bases remained unmatched. The CDR3 sequence is CASSIGQGGTEAFF. In DNA, the CDR3 is TGTGCCAGTAGTATCGGACAGGGGGGTACTGAAGCTTTCTTT.

The rearrangement links TRBV20-1 to TRBJ1-2; TRBD1 is a possible D gene (5 bases). Trimming took 6 bases from V and 3 from J, leaving 14 bases between them. Germline V CDR1 and CDR2: DFQATT, SNEGSKA (reference sequence). This CDR3 has 13 amino acids. The CDR3 reads CSAGSWGDYGYTF. As DNA, the CDR3 is TGCAGTGCCGGAAGTTGGGGGGACTATGGCTACACCTTC.

Worth noting for this clonotype: A read error is possible here, since a much larger clone lies one base away. The CDR3 ends on some other residue instead of the conserved phenylalanine or tryptophan, so this is likely a read error. This chain uses TRBV9 with TRBJ1-1; 9 bases fit TRBD1. V lost 0 bases and J lost 7; bases outside the gene matches: 4. The germline V gene has CDR1 SGDLS and CDR2 YYNGEE. CDR3 length: 14 amino acids. The CDR3 reads CASSVGDRGNEAFS. In DNA, the CDR3 is TGTGCCAGCAGCGTAGGAGACAGGGGGAATGAAGCTTTCTCT.

The chain carries TRBV15 and TRBJ2-7; TRBD2 matches at 13 bases. From germline, CDR1 is LNHNV and CDR2 YYDKDF (reference sequence). The CDR3 is 17 residues long. J gave up 3 bases and V 5 bases, and 10 bases lay outside the gene matches. The CDR3 bases are TGTGCCACCAGCGGTCGAGTTGGACTAGCGGGAGTCTACGAGCAGTACTTC. This codes for CATSGRVGLAGVYEQYF.

This clonotype was counted ten times or more. V is TRBV7-3 and J is TRBJ2-3; D possibly corresponds to TRBD2 (5 bases). This CDR3 comprises 15 residues. The germline V and J ends were trimmed by 6 bases and 5 bases, with 18 bases remaining between them. Germline CDR1 SGHTA, CDR2 FQGTGA. CDR3 protein: CASSPYGSGIDTQYF. CDR3 DNA: TGTGCCAGCAGTCCGTACGGAAGCGGAATAGATACGCAGTATTTT.